Listed below are T cell receptor beta chains from one sample, sequenced in a study of CD8 T cells in ankylosing spondylitis. MiXCR, applied by TCRdb to the 5' RACE reads, yields one record per CDR3 protein. The sample lists roughly 200,000 distinct CDR3 sequences; 9.5% to 15% were seen once. What was sequenced was blood, either unsorted or a sorted T cell fraction (not recorded which). The receptors stem from a male donor with ankylosing spondylitis or in good health (not recorded which). The CDR3 runs from the conserved cysteine through the conserved F or W. The order of the fields is V gene, D gene, J gene, clone size, CDR3 DNA, CDR3 protein. A D gene is named only where the DNA matches it firmly. Clone size, where shown, is once, few, many, or a class for clones that have expanded.

TRBV5-1	TRBD1	TRBJ2-1	.	TGCGCCAGCAGCTTAGGACAGGGGATTTACAATGAGCAGTTCTTC	CASSLGQGIYNEQFF
TRBV4-1	TRBD1	TRBJ2-7	many	TGCGCCAGCAGCCAAGAAGGGCTGGGACAGGGGTCCTACGAGCAGTACTTC	CASSQEGLGQGSYEQYF
TRBV3-1	TRBD1	TRBJ1-2	few	TGTGCCAGCAGCCATACAGGGGTCGACTATGGCTACACCTTC	CASSHTGVDYGYTF
TRBV29-1	.	TRBJ2-1	many	TGCAGCGTTCCCCCGGGACACGTCTACAATGAGCAGTTCTTC	CSVPPGHVYNEQFF
TRBV20-1	.	TRBJ2-2	.	TGCAGTGCAATGACAGACGCGAACACCGGGGAGCTGTTTTTT	CSAMTDANTGELFF
TRBV11-2	.	TRBJ1-3	.	TGTGCCAGCAGCTTAGGGCGAGATTCTGGAAACACCATATATTTT	CASSLGRDSGNTIYF
TRBV25-1	.	TRBJ2-1	few	TGTGCCAGCACCCGATTCAATGAGCAGTTCTTC	CASTRFNEQFF
TRBV27	.	TRBJ2-1	few	TGTGCCAGCAGTTTGCCAGAGGGCGTGGGCAATGAGCAGTTCTTC	CASSLPEGVGNEQFF
TRBV3-1	TRBD1	TRBJ1-5	.	TGTGCCAGCAGCCAAACAGGGGAAGGCGATCAGCCCCAGCATTTT	CASSQTGEGDQPQHF
TRBV7-9	TRBD1	TRBJ2-5	few	TGTGCCAGCAGCTTAGATGGACAGGGAATTAAGGAGACCCAGTACTTC	CASSLDGQGIKETQYF
TRBV6-5	.	TRBJ2-5	.	TGTGCCAGCAGTTACTCGGAGGAGGGCGGAGAGACCCAGTACTTC	CASSYSEEGGETQYF
TRBV6-1	TRBD2	TRBJ2-2	many	TGTGCCAGCAGCGGTACTAGCGACCGACCGAACACCGGGGAGCTGTTTTTT	CASSGTSDRPNTGELFF
TRBV12-3/TRBV12-4	.	TRBJ2-3	few	TGTGCCAGCAGTTCCGGCGGGGGCACAGATACGCAGTATTTT	CASSSGGGTDTQYF
TRBV12-3/TRBV12-4	.	TRBJ2-3	many	TGTGCCAGCAGTACCCAGGAAAGCGGATGGACAGATACGCAGTATTTT	CASSTQESGWTDTQYF
TRBV12-3/TRBV12-4	.	TRBJ2-3	.	TGTGCCAGCCGAACTAGCACCTTTTACACAGATACGCAGTATTTT	CASRTSTFYTDTQYF
TRBV7-2	.	TRBJ2-2	many	TGTGCCAGCAGCTTAGAGGTTGCAGTAAACACCGGGGAGCTGTTTTTT	CASSLEVAVNTGELFF
TRBV4-1	TRBD2	TRBJ2-7	.	TGCGCCAGCAGCCAAGAAGAGTTAGCGGGAGACGACGAGCAGTACTTC	CASSQEELAGDDEQYF
TRBV11-2	.	TRBJ2-1	few	TGTGCCAGCAGCCCCCTGGGGGTCTACAATGAGCAGTTCTTC	CASSPLGVYNEQFF
TRBV4-1	TRBD2	TRBJ2-3	few	TGCGCCAGCAGCCAAGATGGGGCGGGAGTCACAGATACGCAGTATTTT	CASSQDGAGVTDTQYF
TRBV4-1	.	TRBJ2-1	.	TGCGCCAGCAGCCAAGAAAGGGCTTCAGGATACAATGAGCAGTTCTTC	CASSQERASGYNEQFF
TRBV5-6	.	TRBJ2-4	.	TGTGCCAGCAGCACGGGGACGCCGAATTCCCAGTACTTC	CASSTGTPNSQYF
TRBV27	.	TRBJ1-1	.	TGTGCCAGCAGATGGGGGGCGAACACTGAAGCTTTCTTT	CASRWGANTEAFF
TRBV27	.	TRBJ2-2	.	TGTGCCAGCAGTTTTAAAGTCACCGGGGAGCTGTTTTTT	CASSFKVTGELFF
TRBV11-2	.	TRBJ2-7	.	TGTGCCAGCAGCTTACCGGCCGGACCTTACGAGCAGTACTTC	CASSLPAGPYEQYF
TRBV29-1	.	TRBJ1-1	few	TGCAGCGTTGTCCCGTTGGACACTGAAGCTTTCTTT	CSVVPLDTEAFF
TRBV12-3/TRBV12-4	.	TRBJ2-1	few	TGTGCCAGCAGTAGCGGCCACAATGAGCAGTTCTTC	CASSSGHNEQFF
TRBV18	.	TRBJ2-3	many	TGTGCCAGCTCACCAGAACCGGGAGATACGCAGTATTTT	CASSPEPGDTQYF
TRBV6-6	TRBD1	TRBJ2-7	few	TGTGCCATTGGACAGGGAGTCAACGAGCAGTACTTC	CAIGQGVNEQYF
TRBV29-1	.	TRBJ1-1	few	TGCAGCGCCCAAATACAAGGCCCCCATGTCTTCGAAGCTTTCTTT	CSAQIQGPHVFEAFF
TRBV6-6	.	TRBJ2-5	few	TGTGCCAGCAGTTACTGGGTGTCGGAGACCCAGTACTTC	CASSYWVSETQYF
TRBV5-4	.	TRBJ1-1	few	TGTGCCAGCAGCTGGCTCGGGGGCACTGAAGCTTTCTTT	CASSWLGGTEAFF
TRBV27	.	TRBJ2-3	few	TGTGCCAGCAGTACCGGGACTTCTCCAGATACGCAGTATTTT	CASSTGTSPDTQYF
TRBV6-1	.	TRBJ2-1	few	TGTGCCAGCAGTCCCCTGACGGGAGACAATGAGCAGTTCTTC	CASSPLTGDNEQFF
TRBV24-1	TRBD1	TRBJ2-2	.	TGTGCCACCAGGGGACAGGACACCGGGGAGCTGTTTTTT	CATRGQDTGELFF
TRBV14	.	TRBJ1-6	.	TGTGCCAGCAGCCAAGATCCCACAAATTCACCCCTCCACTTT	CASSQDPTNSPLHF
TRBV7-9	.	TRBJ2-5	.	TGTGCCAGCAGCTTAGTTGGGACCTTAGGGGGTCGGACCCAGTACTTC	CASSLVGTLGGRTQYF
TRBV5-1	.	TRBJ2-2	few	TGCGCCAGCAGGTTCGTTTCCATCACGAACACCGGGGAGCTGTTTTTT	CASRFVSITNTGELFF
TRBV20-1	.	TRBJ2-1	.	TGCAGTGCCCAGGATCTGGGGTACAATGAGCAGTTCTTC	CSAQDLGYNEQFF
TRBV2	TRBD2	TRBJ2-7	.	TGTGCCAGCATCCTAGCGGGAGGGGTTGGATCCGACGAGCAGTACTTC	CASILAGGVGSDEQYF
TRBV3-1	.	TRBJ1-1	.	TGTGCCAGCAGCCGAATCCAGGGGACTGAAGCTTTCTTT	CASSRIQGTEAFF
TRBV7-8	TRBD1	TRBJ2-1	many	TGTGCCAGCAGCGACAGGGACAATGAGCAGTTCTTC	CASSDRDNEQFF
TRBV3-1	.	TRBJ1-1	few	TGTGCCAGCAGCCGTCTGGGTCTACCTGCGGGCACTGAAGCTTTCTTT	CASSRLGLPAGTEAFF
TRBV9	TRBD1	TRBJ2-1	many	TGTGCCAGCAGCTTACGACAGGGAGCAACTAATGAGCAGTTCTTC	CASSLRQGATNEQFF
TRBV3-1	.	TRBJ2-7	few	TGTGCCAGCAGCCAAGAATTAACCTACGAGCAGTACTTC	CASSQELTYEQYF
TRBV12-3/TRBV12-4	TRBD1	TRBJ2-7	few	TGTGCCAGCAGTCCAGAGGGGACAGGGGCACACGAGCAGTACTTC	CASSPEGTGAHEQYF
TRBV11-1	TRBD2	TRBJ2-1	few	TGTGCCAGCAGCCGCGTACGGCCCGGGACTAGCGGGGCCAGCTCCTACAATGAGCAGTTCTTC	CASSRVRPGTSGASSYNEQFF
TRBV5-4	.	TRBJ2-1	.	TGTGCCAGCAGCTACGACAGTCATGAGCAGTTCTTC	CASSYDSHEQFF
TRBV7-9	.	TRBJ2-2	.	TGTGCCAGCAGCCCCAGACAGGTTGGAGTCGGGGAGCTGTTTTTT	CASSPRQVGVGELFF
TRBV7-8	TRBD1	TRBJ2-6	.	TGTGCCAGCAGCTTCCGGGACAGGGACCTCTCTGGGGCCAACGTCCTGACTTTC	CASSFRDRDLSGANVLTF
TRBV29-1	.	TRBJ2-2	few	TGCAGCGTTACTACAGGGGAGGGGAACGGGGAGCTGTTTTTT	CSVTTGEGNGELFF
TRBV5-1	.	TRBJ1-4	.	TGCGCCAGCAAGGTTGGGGGTAATGAAAAACTGTTTTTT	CASKVGGNEKLFF
TRBV12-3/TRBV12-4	.	TRBJ2-2	many	TGCGCCAGCAGCCCTGGGACCGGGGAGCTGTTTTTT	CASSPGTGELFF